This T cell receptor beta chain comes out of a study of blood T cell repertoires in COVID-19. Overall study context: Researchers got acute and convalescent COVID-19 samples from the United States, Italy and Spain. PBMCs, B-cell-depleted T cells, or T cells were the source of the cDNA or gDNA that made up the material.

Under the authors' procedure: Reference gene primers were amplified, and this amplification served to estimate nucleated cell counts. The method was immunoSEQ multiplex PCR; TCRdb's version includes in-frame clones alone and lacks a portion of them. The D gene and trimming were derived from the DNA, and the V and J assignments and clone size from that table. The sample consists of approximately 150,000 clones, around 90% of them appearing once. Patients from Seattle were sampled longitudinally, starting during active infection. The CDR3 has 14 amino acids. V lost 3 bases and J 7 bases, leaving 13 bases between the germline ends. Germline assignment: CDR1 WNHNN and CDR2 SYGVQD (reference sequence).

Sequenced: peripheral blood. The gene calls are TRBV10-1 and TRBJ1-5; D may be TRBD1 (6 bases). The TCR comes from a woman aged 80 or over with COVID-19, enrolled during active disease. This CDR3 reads CASSDPTGGQPQHF. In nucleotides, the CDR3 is TGCGCCAGCAGTGACCCGACAGGCGGACAGCCCCAGCATTTT.